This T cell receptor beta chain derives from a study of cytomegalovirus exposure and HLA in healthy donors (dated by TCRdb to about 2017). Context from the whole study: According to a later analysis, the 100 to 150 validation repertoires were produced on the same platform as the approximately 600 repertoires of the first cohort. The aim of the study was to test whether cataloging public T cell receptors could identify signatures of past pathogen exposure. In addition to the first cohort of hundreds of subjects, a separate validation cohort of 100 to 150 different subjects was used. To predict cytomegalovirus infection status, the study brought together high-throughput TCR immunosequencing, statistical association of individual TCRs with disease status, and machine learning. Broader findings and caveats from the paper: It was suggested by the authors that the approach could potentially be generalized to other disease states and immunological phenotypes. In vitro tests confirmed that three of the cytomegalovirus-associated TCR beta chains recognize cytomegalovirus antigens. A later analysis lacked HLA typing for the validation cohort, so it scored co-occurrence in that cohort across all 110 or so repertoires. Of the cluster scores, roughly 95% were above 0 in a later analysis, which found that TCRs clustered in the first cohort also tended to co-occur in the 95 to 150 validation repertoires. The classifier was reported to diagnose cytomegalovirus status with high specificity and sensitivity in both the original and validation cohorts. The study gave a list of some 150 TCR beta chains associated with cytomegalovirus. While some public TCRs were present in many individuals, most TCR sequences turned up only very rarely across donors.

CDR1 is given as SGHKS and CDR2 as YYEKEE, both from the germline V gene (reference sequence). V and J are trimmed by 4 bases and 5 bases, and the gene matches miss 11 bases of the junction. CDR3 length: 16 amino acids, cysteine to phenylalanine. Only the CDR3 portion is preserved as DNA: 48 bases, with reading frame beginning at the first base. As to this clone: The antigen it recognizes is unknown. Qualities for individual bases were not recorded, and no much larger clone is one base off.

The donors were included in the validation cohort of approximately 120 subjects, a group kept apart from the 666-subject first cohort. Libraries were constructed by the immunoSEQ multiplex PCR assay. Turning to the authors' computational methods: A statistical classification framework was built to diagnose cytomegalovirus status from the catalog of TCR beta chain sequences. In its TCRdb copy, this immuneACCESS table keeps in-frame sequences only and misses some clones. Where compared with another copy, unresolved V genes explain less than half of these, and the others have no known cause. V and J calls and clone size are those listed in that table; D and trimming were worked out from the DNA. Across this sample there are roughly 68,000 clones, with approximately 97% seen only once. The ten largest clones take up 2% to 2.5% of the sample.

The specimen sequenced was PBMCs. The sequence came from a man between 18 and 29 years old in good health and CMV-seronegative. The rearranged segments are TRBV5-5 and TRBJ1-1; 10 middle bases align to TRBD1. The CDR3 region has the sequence CASSPAGQGLRTEAFF. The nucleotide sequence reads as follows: TGTGCCAGCAGCCCAGCGGGACAGGGGTTAAGGACTGAAGCTTTCTTT.